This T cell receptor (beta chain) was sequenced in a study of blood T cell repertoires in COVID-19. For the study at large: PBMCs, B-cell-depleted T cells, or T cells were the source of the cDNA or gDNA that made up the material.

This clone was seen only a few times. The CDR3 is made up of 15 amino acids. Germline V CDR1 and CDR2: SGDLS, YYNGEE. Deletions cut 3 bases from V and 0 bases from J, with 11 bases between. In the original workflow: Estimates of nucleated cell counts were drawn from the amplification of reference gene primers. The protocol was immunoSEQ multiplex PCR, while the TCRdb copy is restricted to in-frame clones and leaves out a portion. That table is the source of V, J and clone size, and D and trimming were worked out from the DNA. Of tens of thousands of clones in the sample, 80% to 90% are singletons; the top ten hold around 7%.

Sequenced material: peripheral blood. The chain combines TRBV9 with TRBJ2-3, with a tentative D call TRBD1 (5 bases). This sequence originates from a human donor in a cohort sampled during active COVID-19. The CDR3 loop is CASSAGQSSTDTQYF. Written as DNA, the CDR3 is TGTGCCAGCAGCGCAGGACAATCTAGCACAGATACGCAGTATTTT.